The rows below give T cell receptor beta chains drawn from one sample of a study of T-cell memory formation after mild COVID-19. Each CDR3 protein gets one entry after TCRdb re-called the 5' RACE reads with MiXCR. The sample has about 560,000 distinct CDR3 sequences, around a sixth seen once; the top ten hold roughly 8%. The specimen was PBMCs or a T cell subset sorted from them (not recorded which). These receptors all come from an adult woman who had mild COVID-19 (a few samples of this study predate the infection). Cell type and time point are not known. CDR3s include the opening cysteine and the closing phenylalanine or tryptophan. The D gene is left open where the match is weak. Some rows mark clone size as missing; the rest say once, few, many or name a class of expanded clone.

size,length,J,V,D,CDR3,DNA
few,16,TRBJ2-1,TRBV7-9,TRBD2,CASSAAGTSGYNEQFF,TGTGCCAGCAGCGCCGCCGGGACTAGCGGGTACAATGAGCAGTTCTTC
few,14,TRBJ2-7,TRBV9,TRBD1,CASSVEGTDYEQYF,TGTGCCAGCAGCGTAGAGGGGACAGACTACGAGCAGTACTTC
few,14,TRBJ2-7,TRBV27,TRBD2,CASGTWGGSYEQYF,TGTGCCAGCGGGACGTGGGGGGGATCCTACGAGCAGTACTTC
few,16,TRBJ2-3,TRBV11-3,-,CASSLDVGRVTDTQYF,TGTGCCAGCAGCTTAGATGTCGGGAGAGTCACAGATACGCAGTATTTT
-,13,TRBJ2-1,TRBV24-1,-,CATSEEGFDEQFF,TGTGCCACCAGTGAAGAGGGGTTCGATGAGCAGTTCTTC
-,14,TRBJ2-7,TRBV20-1,TRBD2,CSATTGGDTYEQYF,TGCAGTGCTACCACGGGAGGGGACACCTACGAGCAGTACTTC
few,13,TRBJ1-2,TRBV19,TRBD1,CATGDREGYGYTF,TGTGCCACTGGGGACAGAGAAGGTTATGGCTACACCTTC
-,15,TRBJ1-5,TRBV2,-,CASSKDSHSNQPQHF,TGTGCCAGCAGTAAGGACAGCCATAGCAATCAGCCCCAGCATTTT
few,15,TRBJ2-1,TRBV5-1,TRBD2,CASSISGGQFNEQFF,TGCGCCAGCAGCATAAGCGGGGGTCAATTTAATGAGCAGTTCTTC
-,14,TRBJ1-4,TRBV5-1,TRBD1,CASSPGTADEKLFF,TGCGCCAGCAGCCCCGGGACAGCGGATGAAAAACTGTTTTTT
few,19,TRBJ2-5,TRBV7-9,-,CASSLARVESGRNQETQYF,TGTGCCAGCAGCTTAGCGCGGGTAGAGAGCGGACGAAACCAAGAGACCCAGTACTTC
few,18,TRBJ1-5,TRBV19,TRBD1,CASSGRDRGLMSNQPQHF,TGTGCCAGTAGTGGCCGGGACAGGGGGCTTATGAGCAATCAGCCCCAGCATTTT
-,14,TRBJ2-7,TRBV2,TRBD1,CASKDRESSYEQYF,TGTGCCAGCAAGGACAGGGAGAGCTCCTACGAGCAGTACTTC
few,13,TRBJ1-2,TRBV9,-,CASSVGTDAGYTF,TGTGCCAGCAGCGTAGGGACCGACGCTGGCTACACCTTC
-,16,TRBJ2-2,TRBV12-3/TRBV12-4,TRBD2,CASRLPRGGNTGELFF,TGTGCCAGCAGACTTCCTCGGGGGGGAAACACCGGGGAGCTGTTTTTT
-,14,TRBJ1-1,TRBV4-1,TRBD1,CASSQRQGPTEAFF,TGCGCCAGCAGCCAGAGACAGGGACCCACTGAAGCTTTCTTT
-,16,TRBJ2-7,TRBV4-3,TRBD2,CASSLGTSGRRNEQYF,TGCGCCAGCAGCCTCGGGACTAGCGGGAGGCGCAACGAGCAGTACTTC
-,12,TRBJ2-3,TRBV6-2/TRBV6-3,TRBD2,CATYSVAGTQYF,TGTGCCACCTACTCTGTAGCGGGTACGCAGTATTTT
few,16,TRBJ2-3,TRBV5-5,-,CASSLARDQVTDTQYF,TGTGCCAGCAGCTTGGCCAGGGATCAGGTAACAGATACGCAGTATTTT
few,14,TRBJ2-7,TRBV6-6,-,CASRAQGLASEQYF,TGTGCCAGCAGGGCACAGGGTTTGGCCAGCGAGCAGTACTTC